This TCR beta chain was recorded in a study of cytomegalovirus exposure and HLA in healthy donors. Primers: 60 Vbeta forward and 13 Jbeta reverse. In the authors' workflow: Among the unique TCR beta chains that a later analysis counted, about 84 million in all, some 10 million were shared. Measured with immunoSEQ multiplex PCR; TCRdb has only the in-frame clones, and not every one. V and J calls and clone size follow that table, whereas D and trimming were derived from the DNA. The repertoire holds around 150,000 clones, with about three quarters as singletons. This clone was recorded a few times. Between the trimmed V and J ends, which lost 6 bases and 4 bases, there was a span of 12 bases. CDR1 is MNHEY and CDR2 is SMNVEV in the germline V gene (reference sequence). The CDR3 is made up of 13 amino acids.

The receptor was isolated from a woman aged 40-49 years in good health and CMV-seropositive. The genes are TRBV27 and TRBJ1-2; the D gene is possibly TRBD1 (5 bases). Source material: PBMCs. The CDR3 DNA follows: TGTGCCAGCAGATCGGGGGTGGGCTATGGCTACACCTTC. Its protein product is CASRSGVGYGYTF.